Following are 28 T cell receptor beta chains from one sample sequenced in a study of shared clonotypes between healthy human individuals. Data came from immunoSEQ multiplex PCR; TCRdb stores just in-frame clones and leaves some out. This sample has some 630,000 clones; about two thirds occur once, and the top ten carry under 2%. Sequencing was performed on memory CD4+ T cells sorted from blood. Subset given: CD45RA-negative fraction. Every receptor here comes from a woman aged 25 to 39 in good health.

The rearrangement uses TRBV19 and TRBJ1-2, with unresolved D. CDR3 length equals 15 residues. Germline V gene lookup returns CDR1 LNHDA and CDR2 SQIVND (reference sequence). The ends were cut back, 6 bases at V and 7 bases at J, with 21 bases in the middle. This CDR3 reads CASSQNRQSLSGYTF. CDR3 DNA: TGTGCCAGTAGCCAAAATAGGCAATCGCTGTCTGGCTACACCTTC.

This chain connects TRBV7-3 to TRBJ2-3; 8 bases align to TRBD1. V gave up 5 bases and J gave up 0 bases; unmatched junction bases: 7. The CDR3 contains 16 residues. In germline, CDR1 is SGHTA, CDR2 FQGTGA. The CDR3 sequence is CASSLLRTGSTDTQYF. CDR3 DNA sequence: TGTGCCAGCAGCCTCCTGAGGACAGGGAGCACAGATACGCAGTATTTT. The full variable domain, rest sourced from reference TRBV7-3 and TRBJ2-3, is GAGVSQTPSNKVTEKGKYVELRCDPISGHTALYWYRQSLGQGPEFLIYFQGTGAADDSGLPNDRFFAVRPEGSVSTLKIQRTERGDSAVYLCASSLLRTGSTDTQYFGPGTRLTVL.

This chain uses TRBV4-2 with TRBJ2-7, with D tentatively TRBD2 (6 bases). This CDR3 comprises 15 residues. CDR1 LGHNA and CDR2 YNFKEQ come from the germline V gene. Trimming stripped 0 bases from V and 4 bases from J, with 13 bases between. The CDR3 reads CASSQEGAEGYEQYF. The CDR3, as DNA: TGTGCCAGCAGCCAAGAAGGAGCGGAGGGGTACGAGCAGTACTTC.

In its sample, this clone was seen once. The chain has TRBV6-1 and TRBJ1-2; 8 bases agree with TRBD1. CDR3 length: 15 residues. V shed 6 bases and J 6 bases; nucleotides not matched to a gene: 12. Germline V CDR1 and CDR2: MNHNS, SASEGT. In nucleotides, the CDR3 is TGTGCCAGCAGGAAAGGGAACAGGGGGACGGATGGCTACACCTTC. This encodes CASRKGNRGTDGYTF.

The count of this clone is one. Other DNA sequences within the sample encode an identical CDR3. V and J are TRBV28 and TRBJ2-7, with no clear D. Trimming took 5 bases from V and 3 from J, leaving 11 bases between them. Per germline, CDR1 MDHEN and CDR2 SYDVKM. The CDR3 spans 13 residues. The chain's CDR3 is CASSPSRGYEQYF. CDR3 nucleotide sequence: TGTGCCAGCAGTCCCTCACGAGGCTACGAGCAGTACTTC.

V usage is TRBV15 and J usage is TRBJ1-4; 11 nucleotides align to TRBD1. The ends lost 5 bases at V and 8 bases at J; junction bases unmatched: 4. The CDR3 has 14 amino acids. Germline CDR1 is LNHNV and CDR2 is YYDKDF (reference sequence). The CDR3 spells CATSFWDRGEKLFF. The DNA for the CDR3 is TGTGCCACCAGCTTCTGGGACAGGGGGGAAAAACTGTTTTTT.

The CDR3 DNA reads as TGTGCCAGCGAGACGACAGGGGGTTATGAGCAGTTCTTC. This gives the protein CASETTGGYEQFF. The chain joins TRBV6-1 to TRBJ2-1; 9 bases map to TRBD1. Looked up from germline, CDR1 is MNHNS and CDR2 is SASEGT. The ends lost 8 bases at V and 8 bases at J; junction bases unmatched: 7. CDR3 length: 13 residues.

The chain links TRBV5-1 to TRBJ2-1, with D possibly TRBD2 on 5 matching bases. Germline CDR1 reads SGHRS; CDR2 reads YFSETQ. The CDR3 extends over 14 amino acids. V was shortened by 4 bases and J by 5 bases, with 13 bases between the two germline ends. CDR3 region: CASSLISENNEQFF. The CDR3 coding sequence is TGCGCCAGCAGCCTGATTAGCGAGAACAATGAGCAGTTCTTC.

About this clone: Given a much more abundant clone one base away, this may be a read error. The chain links TRBV5-8 to TRBJ1-2; no firm D call. The CDR3 runs to 14 residues. Germline values: CDR1 SGHTS, CDR2 YDEGEE. V shed 0 bases and J shed 13 bases, with 19 bases lying between them. The CDR3 DNA is TGTGCCAGCAGCTTGGTCGGGTGGCCCGGTTCATTCACCTTC. As protein: CASSLVGWPGSFTF.

This rearrangement joins TRBV21-1 to TRBJ1-2; whether TRBD1, the table's D call, matches the DNA was not checked. TRBV21-1 is reported as a pseudogene. The CDR3 totals 16 residues. The CDR3 DNA is TGTGCCAGCAGCCATATTAGGGACAGGGGTCCGTATGGCTACACCTTC. It encodes CASSHIRDRGPYGYTF.

Comments on this clone: The sample has other DNA sequences that encode this CDR3 too. This chain connects TRBV6-1 to TRBJ2-7, with D possibly being TRBD1 (6 bases). Germline-derived CDR1 and CDR2 are MNHNS and SASEGT. Deletions cut 5 bases from V and 3 bases from J, with 8 bases between. This CDR3 has 12 residues. CDR3 residues: CASSRQVYEQYF. The CDR3 DNA reads as TGTGCCAGCAGTAGACAGGTCTACGAGCAGTACTTC.

The chain has TRBV4-2 and TRBJ2-1, with D maybe TRBD2 (6 bases). The CDR3 runs to 14 residues. The germline gives CDR1 LGHNA, CDR2 YNFKEQ. Between the trimmed V and J ends, which lost 1 base and 8 bases, there was a span of 12 bases. For the CDR3, the DNA is TGTGCCAGCAGCCAAGGACATCGCGGGGATGAGCAGTTCTTC. Translated: CASSQGHRGDEQFF.

Ten or more counts support this clone. This chain uses TRBV5-8 with TRBJ2-7; D possibly corresponds to TRBD1 (6 bases). This CDR3 has 17 amino acids. Germline V gene lookup returns CDR1 SGHTS and CDR2 YDEGEE. Trimming removed 1 base from V and 1 base from J, with 18 bases in between. The CDR3 DNA reads as TGTGCCAGCAGCTTGTTCCTCTTAGACGGACAGTCCTACGAGCAGTACTTC. Protein product: CASSLFLLDGQSYEQYF.

V gene TRBV28 combines with J gene TRBJ1-2; tentatively, D is TRBD1 (5 bases). With 4 bases removed from V and 8 bases from J, the gap between germline ends came to 11 bases. This CDR3 region has 12 residues. The V gene's germline CDR1 is MDHEN and CDR2 SYDVKM. CDR3 in DNA: TGTGCCAGCAGTTCAGGGTGGAAAGGCTACACCTTC. Protein sequence: CASSSGWKGYTF.

The chain uses TRBV6-5 and TRBJ2-7; no reliable D call. Germline loops: CDR1 MNHEY, CDR2 SVGAGI. The germline V and J ends were trimmed by 9 bases and 2 bases, with 11 bases remaining between them. This CDR3 contains 12 residues. Written as DNA, the CDR3 is TGTGCCAGTCGAGACACCGCCTACGAGCAGTACTTC. Its protein is CASRDTAYEQYF.

This sequence joins TRBV4-1 and TRBJ2-7; D uncertain. This CDR3 has 13 residues. The germline V gene has CDR1 MGHRA and CDR2 YSYEKL. Trimming shortened V by 1 base and J by 0 bases, and 4 bases separated the two germline ends. The CDR3 here is CASSQVFSYEQYF. CDR3 nucleotide sequence: TGCGCCAGCAGCCAAGTGTTCTCCTACGAGCAGTACTTC.

This clone was seen more than once but under ten times. The J gene is TRBJ2-3, the V gene TRBV2; D is undetermined. Germline V gene data show CDR1 as SNHLY and CDR2 as FYNNEI. Trimming removed 8 bases from V and 6 bases from J, with 12 bases in between. The CDR3 totals 12 residues. CDR3: CASLRVSDTQYF. CDR3 coding DNA: TGTGCCAGCCTAAGGGTTTCGGATACGCAGTATTTT. Drawing the rest from reference TRBV2 and TRBJ2-3, the complete variable domain is EPEVTQTPSHQVTQMGQEVILRCVPISNHLYFYWYRQILGQKVEFLVSFYNNEISEKSEIFDDQFSVERPDGSNFTLKIRSTKLEDSAMYFCASLRVSDTQYFGPGTRLTVL.

The V call is TRBV27, the J call TRBJ2-1; D possibly corresponds to TRBD1 (6 bases). V was trimmed by 8 bases and J by 0 bases, leaving 14 bases between them. Germline V CDR1 and CDR2: MNHEY, SMNVEV (reference sequence). The length of the CDR3 is 15 residues. The CDR3 region is CASRSQDSSYNEQFF. The DNA of the CDR3 is TGTGCCAGCCGTTCCCAGGACAGCTCCTACAATGAGCAGTTCTTC.

In nucleotides, the CDR3 is TGTGCCAGCACCGGGGGGTCGGGGGGCGGTCAGCCCCAGCATTTT. The encoded protein is CASTGGSGGGQPQHF. The rearrangement joins TRBV7-2 to TRBJ1-5, with D perhaps matching TRBD1 (6 bases). V lost 7 bases, J lost 6 bases, and 19 bases lay in between. Looked up from germline, CDR1 is SGHTA and CDR2 is FQGNSA. The CDR3 loop spans 15 amino acids.

The gene calls are TRBV7-2 and TRBJ2-1; 7 nucleotides agree with TRBD1. From germline, CDR1 is SGHTA and CDR2 FQGNSA. With 8 bases clipped from V and 1 base from J, the junction kept 8 bases outside the gene matches. The CDR3 is 15 residues long. CDR3 sequence: CASSETGMSYNEQFF. In DNA, the CDR3 is TGTGCCAGCTCAGAGACAGGGATGTCCTACAATGAGCAGTTCTTC.

This sequence joins TRBV2 and TRBJ2-2; 7 nucleotides agree with TRBD1. Germline loops: CDR1 SNHLY, CDR2 FYNNEI. V lost 9 bases and J lost 7; bases outside the gene matches: 2. This CDR3 spans 11 amino acids. DNA of the CDR3: TGTGCCAGTAGGGGGCGCGGGGAGCTGTTTTTT. Amino acids: CASRGRGELFF.

In this sample, this clone is medium-sized. The chain carries TRBV2 and TRBJ2-1; D not resolved. V shed 8 bases and J shed 3 bases, with 14 bases lying between them. Germline V gives CDR1 SNHLY, CDR2 FYNNEI. The CDR3 is made up of 14 amino acids. The CDR3: CASCLLVSYNEQFF. As DNA, the CDR3 is TGTGCCAGCTGTCTCTTAGTTAGCTACAATGAGCAGTTCTTC.

This sequence joins TRBV7-9 and TRBJ2-7; the D is unclear. The CDR3 has 12 residues. Germline V gene data show CDR1 as SEHNR and CDR2 as FQNEAQ (reference sequence). Trimming left V 5 bases short and J 5 bases short, with 10 bases between. The CDR3 DNA is TGTGCCAGCAGCGATGCTGGAGACGAGCAGTACTTC. Amino acid sequence: CASSDAGDEQYF. Looking up the rest from reference TRBV7-9 and TRBJ2-7 gives the full variable domain: DTGVSQNPRHKITKRGQNVTFRCDPISEHNRLYWYRQTLGQGPEFLTYFQNEAQLEKSRLLSDRFSAERPKGSFSTLEIQRTEQGDSAMYLCASSDAGDEQYFGPGTRLTVT.

The chain's CDR3 is CASSPGTEVHYEQYF. In DNA, the CDR3 is TGTGCCAGCAGCCCCGGGACAGAAGTACACTACGAGCAGTACTTC. The chain is built from TRBV27 and TRBJ2-7; 7 bases map to TRBD1. CDR3 length equals 15 residues. V lost 6 bases to trimming and J lost 3 bases; unmatched junction nucleotides: 11. Germline assignment: CDR1 MNHEY and CDR2 SMNVEV (reference sequence).

This chain uses TRBV5-6 with TRBJ1-2; D unresolved. CDR1 is SGHDT, CDR2 YYEEEE, per germline. The CDR3 runs 15 residues. With 6 bases removed from V and 4 bases from J, the gap between germline ends came to 19 bases. The CDR3: CASTERRTVPYGYTF. The CDR3 DNA sequence: TGTGCCAGCACCGAACGGAGGACTGTCCCCTATGGCTACACCTTC. Full variable domain (rest looked up from reference TRBV5-6 and TRBJ1-2): DAGVTQSPTHLIKTRGQQVTLRCSPKSGHDTVSWYQQALGQGPQFIFQYYEEEERQRGNFPDRFSGHQFPNYSSELNVNALLLGDSALYLCASTERRTVPYGYTFGSGTRLTVV.

The rearrangement uses TRBV25-1 and TRBJ1-2; a possible D gene is TRBD1 (5 bases). From germline, CDR1 is MGHDK and CDR2 SYGVNS. V was pared by 6 bases and J by 8 bases, with 13 bases between. CDR3 length: 12 residues. The CDR3 DNA reads TGTGCCAGCAGCCCGGGACTGCGAGGCTACACCTTC. Its translation: CASSPGLRGYTF.

In the case of this clone: One end of the junction fails to match germline, which may point to a read error. The J gene is TRBJ2-2, the V gene TRBV5-8, with 8 bases matching TRBD2. CDR3 length: 15 amino acids. In germline, CDR1 is SGHTS, CDR2 YDEGEE. CDR3 loop: CASSSGLADTGELVF. DNA for the CDR3: TGTGCCAGCAGCTCTGGACTAGCAGATACCGGGGAGCTGGTTTTT.

The V and J genes are TRBV5-1 and TRBJ2-1; 11 bases line up with TRBD1. The trim removed 4 bases at V and 7 bases at J, leaving 7 bases unmatched. Germline V gene sequence: CDR1 SGHRS, CDR2 YFSETQ. The CDR3 contains 15 residues. This CDR3 is CASSPDRGRRNEQFF. The CDR3 region has the DNA TGCGCCAGCAGCCCGGACAGGGGGCGTCGGAATGAGCAGTTCTTC.